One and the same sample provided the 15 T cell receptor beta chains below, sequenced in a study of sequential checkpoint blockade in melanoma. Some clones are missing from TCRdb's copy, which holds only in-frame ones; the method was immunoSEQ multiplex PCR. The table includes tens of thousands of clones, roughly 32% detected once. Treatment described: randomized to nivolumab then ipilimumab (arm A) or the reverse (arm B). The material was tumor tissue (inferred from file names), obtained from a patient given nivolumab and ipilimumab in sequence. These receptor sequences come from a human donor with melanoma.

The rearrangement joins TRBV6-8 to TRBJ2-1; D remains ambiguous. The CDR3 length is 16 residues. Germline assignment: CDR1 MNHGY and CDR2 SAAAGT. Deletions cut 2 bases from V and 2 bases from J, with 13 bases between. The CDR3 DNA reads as TGTGCCAGCAGTTACCTGGCGGAATTGGCCTACAATGAGCAGTTCTTC. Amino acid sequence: CASSYLAELAYNEQFF.

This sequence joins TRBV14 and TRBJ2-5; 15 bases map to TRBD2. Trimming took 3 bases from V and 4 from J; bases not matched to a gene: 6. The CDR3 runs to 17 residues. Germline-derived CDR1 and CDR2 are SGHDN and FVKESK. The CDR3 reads CASSQLGLAGGRETQYF. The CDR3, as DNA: TGTGCCAGCAGCCAGTTGGGACTAGCGGGAGGAAGAGAGACCCAGTACTTC.

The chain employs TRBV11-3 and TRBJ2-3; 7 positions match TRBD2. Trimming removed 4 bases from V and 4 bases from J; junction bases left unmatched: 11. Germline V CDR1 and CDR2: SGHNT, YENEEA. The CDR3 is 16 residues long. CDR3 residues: CASSWGGFGTADTQYF. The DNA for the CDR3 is TGTGCCAGCAGCTGGGGGGGGTTTGGTACTGCAGATACGCAGTATTTT.

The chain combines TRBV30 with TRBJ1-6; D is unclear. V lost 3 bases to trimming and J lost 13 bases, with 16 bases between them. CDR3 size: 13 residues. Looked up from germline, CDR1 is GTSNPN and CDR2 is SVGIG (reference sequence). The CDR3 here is CAWRAPLRYPLHF. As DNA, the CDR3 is TGTGCCTGGAGGGCCCCCCTTAGATACCCCCTCCACTTT.

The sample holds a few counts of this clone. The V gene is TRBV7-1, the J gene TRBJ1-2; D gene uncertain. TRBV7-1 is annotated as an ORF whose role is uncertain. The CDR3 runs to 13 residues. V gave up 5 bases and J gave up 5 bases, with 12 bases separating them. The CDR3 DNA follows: TGTGCCAGCAGCAAGAGTGACGGGTATGGCTACACCTTC. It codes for CASSKSDGYGYTF.

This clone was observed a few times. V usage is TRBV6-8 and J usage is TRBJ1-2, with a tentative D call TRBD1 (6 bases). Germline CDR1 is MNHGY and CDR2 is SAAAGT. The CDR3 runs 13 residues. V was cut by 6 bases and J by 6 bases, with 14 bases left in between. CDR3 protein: CASSLGQNDGYTF. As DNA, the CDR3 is TGTGCCAGCAGCCTAGGACAGAATGATGGCTACACCTTC.

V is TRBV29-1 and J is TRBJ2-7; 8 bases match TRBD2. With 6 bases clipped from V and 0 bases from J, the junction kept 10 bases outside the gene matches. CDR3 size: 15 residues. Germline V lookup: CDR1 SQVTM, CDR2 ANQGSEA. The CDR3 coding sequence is TGCAGCGTCAGATCTAGCGGGTGGAGCTCCTACGAGCAGTACTTC. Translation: CSVRSSGWSSYEQYF.

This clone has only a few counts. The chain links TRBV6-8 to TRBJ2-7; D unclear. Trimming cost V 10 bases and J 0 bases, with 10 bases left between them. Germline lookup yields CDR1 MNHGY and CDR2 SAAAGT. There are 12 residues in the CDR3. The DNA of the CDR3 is TGTGCCATCCGCCCTAGCTCCTACGAGCAGTACTTC. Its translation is CAIRPSSYEQYF.

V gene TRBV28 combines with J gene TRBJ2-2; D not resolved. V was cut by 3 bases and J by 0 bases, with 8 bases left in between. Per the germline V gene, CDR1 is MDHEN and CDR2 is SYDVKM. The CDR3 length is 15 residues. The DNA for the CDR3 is TGTGCCAGCAGTTTTCTGGGTGCGAACACCGGGGAGCTGTTTTTT. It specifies CASSFLGANTGELFF. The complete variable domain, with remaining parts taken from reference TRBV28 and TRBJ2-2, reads DVKVTQSSRYLVKRTGEKVFLECVQDMDHENMFWYRQDPGLGLRLIYFSYDVKMKEKGDIPEGYSVSREKKERFSLILESASTNQTSMYLCASSFLGANTGELFFGEGSRLTVL.

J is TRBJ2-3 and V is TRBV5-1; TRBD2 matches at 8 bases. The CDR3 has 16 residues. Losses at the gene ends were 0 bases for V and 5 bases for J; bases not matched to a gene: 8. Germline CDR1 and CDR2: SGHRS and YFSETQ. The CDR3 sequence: CASSLGAAGAGDTQYF. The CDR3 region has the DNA TGCGCCAGCAGCTTGGGAGCAGCGGGGGCTGGAGATACGCAGTATTTT. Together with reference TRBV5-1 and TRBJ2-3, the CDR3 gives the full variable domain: KAGVTQTPRYLIKTRGQQVTLSCSPISGHRSVSWYQQTPGQGLQFLFEYFSETQRNKGNFPGRFSGRQFSNSRSEMNVSTLELGDSALYLCASSLGAAGAGDTQYFGPGTRLTVL.

Here the CDR3 DNA reads TGTGCCAGCAGCCGAGCCGGCGGGGAAAGGGTTGAGCAGTTCTTC. Residues: CASSRAGGERVEQFF. The genes are TRBV11-3 and TRBJ2-1, with D perhaps matching TRBD2 (6 bases). The CDR3 contains 15 residues. Germline assignment: CDR1 SGHNT and CDR2 YENEEA. Trimming removed 5 bases from V and 9 bases from J, with 20 bases in between.

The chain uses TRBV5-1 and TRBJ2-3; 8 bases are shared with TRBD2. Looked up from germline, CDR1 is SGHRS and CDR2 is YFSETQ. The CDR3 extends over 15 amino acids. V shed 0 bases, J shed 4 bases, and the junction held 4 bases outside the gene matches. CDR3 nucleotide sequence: TGCGCCAGCAGCTTGGGGTCTAGCGGGCCAGATACGCAGTATTTT. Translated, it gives CASSLGSSGPDTQYF.

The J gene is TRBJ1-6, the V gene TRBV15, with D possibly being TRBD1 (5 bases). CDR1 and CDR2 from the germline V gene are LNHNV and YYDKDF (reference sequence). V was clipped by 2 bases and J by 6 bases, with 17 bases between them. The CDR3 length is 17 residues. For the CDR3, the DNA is TGTGCCACCAGCAGAAAACGAGAAAGGCAGGGTAATTCACCCCTCCACTTT. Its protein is CATSRKRERQGNSPLHF.

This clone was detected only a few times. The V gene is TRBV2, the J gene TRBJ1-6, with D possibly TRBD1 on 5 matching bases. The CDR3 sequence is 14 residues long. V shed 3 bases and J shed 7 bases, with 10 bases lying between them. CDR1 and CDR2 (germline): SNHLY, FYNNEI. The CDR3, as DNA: TGTGCCAGCAGTGATCAGGGATGGAATTCACCCCTCCACTTT. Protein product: CASSDQGWNSPLHF. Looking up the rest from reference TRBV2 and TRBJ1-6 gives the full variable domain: EPEVTQTPSHQVTQMGQEVILRCVPISNHLYFYWYRQILGQKVEFLVSFYNNEISEKSEIFDDQFSVERPDGSNFTLKIRSTKLEDSAMYFCASSDQGWNSPLHFGNGTRLTVT.

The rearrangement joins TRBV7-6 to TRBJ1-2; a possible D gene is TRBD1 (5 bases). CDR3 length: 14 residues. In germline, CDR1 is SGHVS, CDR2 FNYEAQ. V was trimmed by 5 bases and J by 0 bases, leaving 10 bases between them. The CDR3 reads CASSLTVTNYGYTF. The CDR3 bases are TGTGCCAGCAGCCTGACAGTAACTAACTATGGCTACACCTTC.